Sequencing of this TCR beta chain was carried out in a study of Ad26.COV2.S vaccination and SARS-CoV-2 variants. V shed 5 bases and J shed 4 bases, with 3 bases lying between them. The CDR3 extends over 11 amino acids. Only in-frame clones appear in the TCRdb table, and some are missing; sequencing was by immunoSEQ multiplex PCR. The repertoire holds roughly 410,000 clones, with 83% as singletons. The treatment was: roughly 18 received Ad26.COV2.S at low or high dose, single or two shots; a few received placebo; per-sample allocation not given. Sample collection was performed on day 63 after the first vaccine or placebo injection.

This clonotype was sampled from a person aged 18 to 65 who received the Ad26.COV2.S COVID-19 vaccine or a placebo. The sample consisted of peripheral blood, taken in a trial of Ad26.COV2.S vaccine versus placebo. The chain joins TRBV12-3 or TRBV12-4 to TRBJ1-3, with D uncertain. Here the CDR3 reads CASSHGNTIYF. DNA for the CDR3: TGTGCCAGCAGTCACGGAAACACCATATATTTT.